These 30 T cell receptor beta chains came from one sample sequenced in a study of cytomegalovirus exposure and HLA in healthy donors. This PCR relied on a set of 60 Vbeta primers and 13 Jbeta primers. Measured with immunoSEQ multiplex PCR; TCRdb has only the in-frame clones, and not every one. The sample carries under 200,000 clones, roughly two thirds recorded once. The sequencing sample was made of PBMCs. These TCRs come from a woman in her 40s in good health and CMV-seropositive.

Turning to this clone: Relative to the germline gene, one junction end is altered; a read error may explain this. The chain combines TRBV28 with TRBJ1-5; 7 bases are a match to TRBD1. CDR1 and CDR2 from the germline V gene are MDHEN and SYDVKM. The CDR3 sequence is 13 residues long. The CDR3 protein is CASSRDSNQPQNF. The CDR3 DNA follows: TGTGCCAGCAGTCGGGACAGCAATCAGCCCCAGAATTTT.

As for this clone: Other nucleotide sequences in the sample specify the same CDR3. The chain employs TRBV19 and TRBJ1-5, with 8 positions matching TRBD1. V lost 4 bases to trimming and J lost 2 bases; unmatched junction nucleotides: 1. The germline gives CDR1 LNHDA, CDR2 SQIVND (reference sequence). The CDR3 runs 14 residues. CDR3 in amino acids: CASSTTGGNQPQHF. Written as DNA, the CDR3 is TGTGCCAGTAGTACGACAGGGGGCAATCAGCCCCAGCATTTT.

This chain links TRBV23-1 with TRBJ1-2, with D perhaps matching TRBD1 (5 bases). TRBV23-1 is given ORF status, its function remaining uncertain. The CDR3 has 13 residues. V was shortened by 4 bases and J by 4 bases, with 10 bases between the two germline ends. CDR3 loop: CASSPDRGYGYTF. The CDR3 nucleotides are TGCGCCAGCAGTCCCGACAGAGGCTATGGCTACACCTTC.

The chain is built from TRBV27 and TRBJ2-7; D is perhaps TRBD2 (6 bases). This CDR3 is built from 17 residues. V gave up 0 bases and J gave up 0 bases, with 15 bases separating them. The germline gives CDR1 MNHEY, CDR2 SMNVEV (reference sequence). The DNA of the CDR3 is TGTGCCAGCAGTTTATCAGTTGGGGACTCATCCTCCTACGAGCAGTACTTC. The encoded protein is CASSLSVGDSSSYEQYF.

CDR3: CASYSGTAHCPVNEKLFF. The CDR3 region has the DNA TGTGCCAGTTACTCCGGGACAGCTCATTGTCCGGTTAATGAAAAACTGTTTTTT. V gene TRBV6-4 combines with J gene TRBJ1-4, with 7 bases that match TRBD1. Germline CDR1 is MRHNA and CDR2 is SNTAGT. The V segment lost 9 bases and the J segment 4 bases; nucleotides outside the gene matches: 20. There are 18 residues in the CDR3.

The table lists this clone with a count of one. The chain employs TRBV7-2 and TRBJ1-4; perhaps TRBD1 as D (5 bases). Trimming left V 1 base short and J 4 bases short, with 16 bases between. CDR3 length: 17 residues. From germline, CDR1 is SGHTA and CDR2 FQGNSA. The chain's CDR3 is CASSLEPGNKLNEKLFF. CDR3 DNA: TGTGCCAGCAGCTTAGAACCAGGGAACAAGCTTAATGAAAAACTGTTTTTT.

This chain connects TRBV27 to TRBJ2-2, with a tentative D call TRBD2 (5 bases). V lost 2 bases and J lost 2, with 6 bases in between. Germline V lookup: CDR1 MNHEY, CDR2 SMNVEV (reference sequence). This CDR3 is built from 14 residues. Here the CDR3 reads CASSLASNTGELFF. The CDR3 nucleotides are TGTGCCAGCAGTTTAGCTAGCAACACCGGGGAGCTGTTTTTT.

The chain recombines TRBV19 with TRBJ2-4, with a weak D call TRBD1 (6 bases). Trimming pared 9 bases from V and 0 bases from J, leaving 15 bases between. The CDR3 length is 15 residues. Germline-derived CDR1 and CDR2 are LNHDA and SQIVND (reference sequence). CDR3: CASSDRSLAKNIQYF. The CDR3 DNA sequence: TGTGCCAGCAGCGACAGGTCTCTAGCCAAAAACATTCAGTACTTC.

The chain combines TRBV28 with TRBJ2-7; the D gene is possibly TRBD1 (7 bases). V lost 1 base, J lost 7 bases, and 14 bases lay in between. The CDR3 has 14 residues. CDR1 MDHEN and CDR2 SYDVKM come from the germline V gene. The DNA for the CDR3 is TGTGCCAGCAGTTTATTGGAGGGGGCTGAAGAGCAGTACTTC. Amino acids: CASSLLEGAEEQYF.

This sequence joins TRBV29-1 and TRBJ1-2; 10 nucleotides match TRBD1. This CDR3 has 13 amino acids. V shed 5 bases and J 3 bases; nucleotides not matched to a gene: 3. CDR1 and CDR2 from the germline V gene are SQVTM and ANQGSEA. The CDR3 DNA sequence: TGCAGCGTTCGACAGGGGGCGGACTATGGCTACACCTTC. Its protein product is CSVRQGADYGYTF.

A single count supports this clone. The rearrangement joins TRBV4-3 to TRBJ1-4, with a weak D call TRBD1 (5 bases). V was trimmed by 0 bases and J by 5 bases, leaving 13 bases between them. Germline V gene data show CDR1 as LGHNA and CDR2 as YSLEER. The CDR3 has 16 amino acids. The CDR3, as DNA: TGCGCCAGCAGCCAAGATATCGGGGGAGCAAATGAAAAACTGTTTTTT. Amino acids: CASSQDIGGANEKLFF.

The V gene is TRBV29-1, the J gene TRBJ1-1, with TRBD1 as a possible D gene (6 bases). Per the germline V gene, CDR1 is SQVTM and CDR2 is ANQGSEA. Trimming shortened V by 6 bases and J by 5 bases, and 13 bases separated the two germline ends. The CDR3 spans 12 residues. CDR3 protein: CSVSPQGTEAFF. The CDR3 DNA follows: TGCAGCGTATCACCCCAGGGGACTGAAGCTTTCTTT. Full variable domain (missing parts from reference TRBV29-1 and TRBJ1-1): SAVISQKPSRDICQRGTSLTIQCQVDSQVTMMFWYRQQPGQSLTLIATANQGSEATYESGFVIDKFPISRPNLTFSTLTVSNMSPEDSSIYLCSVSPQGTEAFFGQGTRLTVV.

The chain couples TRBV11-2 to TRBJ2-5; D possibly corresponds to TRBD2 (5 bases). Between the trimmed V and J ends, which lost 0 bases and 4 bases, there was a span of 12 bases. The CDR3 is 15 amino acids. Per germline, CDR1 SGHAT and CDR2 FQNNGV. The CDR3 DNA is TGTGCCAGCAGCTTAGATCGCTTAGCGAGAGAGACCCAGTACTTC. Amino acid sequence: CASSLDRLARETQYF.

The chain is built from TRBV18 and TRBJ2-5, with 10 bases matching TRBD1. After removal of 6 bases from V and 1 base from J, the junction contained 5 bases not matched to a gene. This CDR3 spans 15 amino acids. Germline V gene sequence: CDR1 KGHSH, CDR2 LQKENI. CDR3 protein: CASSGTGARQETQYF. CDR3 nucleotides: TGTGCCAGCTCTGGGACAGGGGCCCGCCAAGAGACCCAGTACTTC. The full variable domain, in which reference TRBV18 and TRBJ2-5 provide the parts outside the CDR3, is NAGVMQNPRHLVRRRGQEARLRCSPMKGHSHVYWYRQLPEEGLKFMVYLQKENIIDESGMPKERFSAEFPKEGPSILRIQQVVRGDSAAYFCASSGTGARQETQYFGPGTRLLVL.

The rearrangement links TRBV10-3 to TRBJ1-3; TRBD1 is a possible D gene (5 bases). The CDR3 spans 14 residues. Per germline, CDR1 ENHRY and CDR2 SYGVKD. The germline V and J ends were trimmed by 7 bases and 4 bases, with 14 bases remaining between them. CDR3 loop: CAINNRRIGNTIYF. CDR3 in DNA: TGTGCCATCAACAACAGGCGAATCGGAAACACCATATATTTT.

This clone was picked up a small number of times. One junction end does not reproduce the germline sequence, and a read error may be involved. The J gene is TRBJ1-2, the V gene TRBV28; D gene uncertain. The V gene's germline CDR1 is MDHEN and CDR2 SYDVKM. This CDR3 is built from 8 residues. The CDR3 reads CASGGYPF. CDR3 coding DNA: TGTGCCAGCGGCGGCTACCCCTTC.

This clone was seen more than once but under ten times. The chain recombines TRBV5-1 with TRBJ2-3; D is perhaps TRBD1 (5 bases). V lost 4 bases, J lost 4 bases, and 10 bases lay in between. CDR1 is SGHRS, CDR2 YFSETQ, per germline. This CDR3 has 13 residues. CDR3: CASSDPGSDTQYF. DNA of the CDR3: TGCGCCAGCAGCGACCCAGGGTCAGATACGCAGTATTTT.

The gene calls are TRBV6-5 and TRBJ1-2; D uncertain. Trimming took off 2 bases at V and 7 bases at J, with 17 bases between the two ends. The CDR3 spans 15 residues. Germline CDR1 MNHEY, CDR2 SVGAGI. The CDR3 loop reads CASSYDPGGLGGYTF. CDR3 bases: TGTGCCAGCAGTTACGACCCCGGCGGACTAGGTGGCTACACCTTC.

The rearrangement links TRBV5-5 to TRBJ2-7, with 9 bases identical to TRBD1. CDR3 length equals 17 residues. Germline V gene lookup returns CDR1 SGHKS and CDR2 YYEKEE (reference sequence). Trimming took 4 bases from V and 1 from J; bases not matched to a gene: 12. The CDR3: CASSPGQGKGSSYEQYF. Here the CDR3 DNA reads TGTGCCAGCAGCCCTGGACAGGGGAAAGGGTCTTCCTACGAGCAGTACTTC.

This rearrangement joins TRBV7-2 to TRBJ2-5, with a tentative D call TRBD2 (5 bases). Deletions cut 3 bases from V and 9 bases from J, with 8 bases between. CDR3 length: 11 residues. Germline-derived CDR1 and CDR2 are SGHTA and FQGNSA. CDR3: CASSFGRAQYF. In DNA, the CDR3 is TGTGCCAGCAGCTTCGGGCGGGCCCAGTACTTC.

The chain is built from TRBV11-1 and TRBJ2-1; D is ambiguous. Trimming pared 0 bases from V and 3 bases from J, leaving 3 bases between. The CDR3 is made up of 13 amino acids. Germline CDR1 is SGHAT and CDR2 is FQDESV (reference sequence). CDR3 in DNA: TGTGCCAGCAGCTTAGCCAGCTACAATGAGCAGTTCTTC. Amino acids: CASSLASYNEQFF.

This chain links TRBV19 with TRBJ2-1; D is perhaps TRBD2 (6 bases). CDR3 size: 19 residues. Germline V lookup: CDR1 LNHDA, CDR2 SQIVND (reference sequence). Trimming took off 6 bases at V and 6 bases at J, with 30 bases between the two ends. DNA for the CDR3: TGTGCCAGTAGCCCGGTAGTAGCCAGCGGGTACGTAGTATTCAATGAGCAGTTCTTC. The encoded protein is CASSPVVASGYVVFNEQFF. Complete variable domain (other parts from reference TRBV19 and TRBJ2-1): DGGITQSPKYLFRKEGQNVTLSCEQNLNHDAMYWYRQDPGQGLRLIYYSQIVNDFQKGDIAEGYSVSREKKESFPLTVTSAQKNPTAFYLCASSPVVASGYVVFNEQFFGPGTRLTVL.

The gene calls are TRBV4-2 and TRBJ1-5; no clear D. The V gene's germline CDR1 is LGHNA and CDR2 YNFKEQ. The CDR3 runs to 13 residues. Trimming took off 2 bases at V and 9 bases at J, with 11 bases between the two ends. The CDR3 DNA sequence: TGTGCCAGCAGCCAACAAACAGTTGGGCCCCAGCATTTT. It translates to CASSQQTVGPQHF.

This clone was observed once. The chain has TRBV19 and TRBJ2-5; the D gene is possibly TRBD2 (6 bases). V dropped 3 bases and J dropped 4 bases, with 18 bases sitting between them. The CDR3 runs 16 residues. Per the germline V gene, CDR1 is LNHDA and CDR2 is SQIVND (reference sequence). This CDR3 reads CASSIRTQEGRETQYF. The CDR3 DNA reads TGTGCCAGTAGTATTAGGACACAGGAGGGGAGAGAGACCCAGTACTTC.

The V gene is TRBV4-3, the J gene TRBJ1-1; the D is unclear. From germline, CDR1 is LGHNA and CDR2 YSLEER. The germline V and J ends were trimmed by 1 base and 7 bases, with 10 bases remaining between them. The CDR3 runs 13 residues. As DNA, the CDR3 is TGCGCCAGCAGCCAAGGAGGATCTAATGAAGCTTTCTTT. Encoded protein: CASSQGGSNEAFF.

This clone was detected once. V and J are TRBV11-3 and TRBJ2-3; TRBD1 agrees at 11 bases. J lost 1 base, V lost 1 base, and 1 base had no gene match. CDR1 and CDR2 (germline): SGHNT, YENEEA. This CDR3 is built from 16 residues. The CDR3 loop reads CASSLGDRGGTDTQYF. CDR3 DNA: TGTGCCAGCAGCTTAGGGGACAGGGGGGGCACAGATACGCAGTATTTT.

This clone was seen only once. CDR3 DNA sequence: TGTGCCAGCAGTGACCTATCTCCGGGACTAGAAGATGAGCAGTTCTTC. Its translation: CASSDLSPGLEDEQFF. This chain uses TRBV6-4 with TRBJ2-1; TRBD2 aligns across 8 bases. The CDR3 is 16 amino acids. The ends lost 2 bases at V and 8 bases at J; junction bases unmatched: 11. The germline gives CDR1 MRHNA, CDR2 SNTAGT.

This clone is a singleton in its sample. The chain employs TRBV27 and TRBJ2-7; 7 bases agree with TRBD2. Losses at the gene ends were 2 bases for V and 3 bases for J; bases not matched to a gene: 4. Germline V gives CDR1 MNHEY, CDR2 SMNVEV (reference sequence). The CDR3 runs to 14 residues. The CDR3 nucleotides are TGTGCCAGCAGTTTACGCGGGAGCCACTACGAGCAGTACTTC. Protein: CASSLRGSHYEQYF.

The J gene is TRBJ1-5, the V gene TRBV4-2; tentatively, D is TRBD1 (6 bases). Trimming pared 0 bases from V and 9 bases from J, leaving 18 bases between. The CDR3 sequence is 16 residues long. In germline, CDR1 is LGHNA, CDR2 YNFKEQ. The CDR3 DNA reads TGTGCCAGCAGCCAAGATTTTTCGGGAGGGGGGGGGCCCCAGCATTTT. This sequence encodes CASSQDFSGGGGPQHF.

The chain recombines TRBV5-1 with TRBJ1-2; TRBD1 matches 7 bases. The CDR3 sequence is 14 residues long. Germline loops: CDR1 SGHRS, CDR2 YFSETQ. The V gene end was trimmed by 0 bases and the J gene end by 3 bases; junction bases not matched to a gene: 2. CDR3 sequence: CASSLGQGDYGYTF. DNA of the CDR3: TGCGCCAGCAGCTTGGGACAGGGAGACTATGGCTACACCTTC. The whole variable domain, remainder taken from reference TRBV5-1 and TRBJ1-2, is KAGVTQTPRYLIKTRGQQVTLSCSPISGHRSVSWYQQTPGQGLQFLFEYFSETQRNKGNFPGRFSGRQFSNSRSEMNVSTLELGDSALYLCASSLGQGDYGYTFGSGTRLTVV.